The T cell receptor (beta chain) under discussion was sequenced for a study of T-cell memory formation after mild COVID-19. General study results and limits: CD8+ contracting clones occupied EMRA, while CD4+ ones occupied mainly CM and EM.

V gave up 2 bases and J gave up 4 bases, with 13 bases separating them. The CDR3 totals 15 residues. Germline V gene data show CDR1 as SGHTA and CDR2 as FQGNSA. Each CDR3 protein gets one entry after TCRdb re-called the 5' RACE reads with MiXCR. In the table there are fewer than 650,000 distinct CDR3 sequences, roughly 17% of which are singletons. As regards this clonotype: Its target is not known.

The chain is built from TRBV7-2 and TRBJ2-3; D is possibly TRBD2 (6 bases). The sequence was obtained from an adult woman who had mild COVID-19 (a few samples of this study predate the infection). Cell type and time point are not known. Sequencing input: PBMCs or a T cell subset sorted from them (not recorded which). Here the CDR3 DNA reads TGTGCCAGCAGCTTATTTTGGGCGGGATCAGATACGCAGTATTTT. This encodes CASSLFWAGSDTQYF. The variable domain in full, with the rest retrieved from reference TRBV7-2 and TRBJ2-3, is GAGVSQSPSNKVTEKGKDVELRCDPISGHTALYWYRQSLGQGLEFLIYFQGNSAPDKSGLPSDRFSAERTGGSVSTLTIQRTQQEDSAVYLCASSLFWAGSDTQYFGPGTRLTVL.